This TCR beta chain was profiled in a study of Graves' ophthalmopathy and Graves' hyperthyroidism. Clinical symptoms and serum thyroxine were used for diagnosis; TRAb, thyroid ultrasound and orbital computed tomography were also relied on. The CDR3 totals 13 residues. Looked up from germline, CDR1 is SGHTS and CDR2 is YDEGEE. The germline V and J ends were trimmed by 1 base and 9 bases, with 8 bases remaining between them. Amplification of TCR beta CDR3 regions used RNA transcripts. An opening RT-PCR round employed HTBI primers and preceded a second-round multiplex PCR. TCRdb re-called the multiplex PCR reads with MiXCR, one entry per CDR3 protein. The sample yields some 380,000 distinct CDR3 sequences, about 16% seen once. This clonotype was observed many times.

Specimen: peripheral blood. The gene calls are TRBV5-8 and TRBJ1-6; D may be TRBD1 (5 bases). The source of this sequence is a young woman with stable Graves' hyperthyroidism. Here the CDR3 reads CASSLRGSSPLHF. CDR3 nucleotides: TGTGCCAGCAGCTTGAGGGGCTCTTCACCCCTCCACTTT. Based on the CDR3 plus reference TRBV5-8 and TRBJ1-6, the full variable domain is EAGVTQSPTHLIKTRGQQATLRCSPISGHTSVYWYQQALGLGLQFLLWYDEGEERNRGNFPPRFSGRQFPNYSSELNVNALELEDSALYLCASSLRGSSPLHFGNGTRLTVT.